This T cell receptor (beta chain) was identified during a study of T cell repertoires in cytomegalovirus infection. The wider study: Public TCR beta signature analysis indicated the presence of both CMV infection and matching HLA type.

In this sample, this clonotype turned up a few times. Its antigen remains unknown. Findings of the study overall: Clonotype analysis showed dominance of the ex vivo response by HLA-C-restricted CMV-specific TCR beta clonotypes. Summed public TCR beta family frequency identified CMV carriers bearing the relevant HLA.

TCRdb reprocessed the reads with MiXCR, giving one entry per CDR3 protein. The top ten clones hold roughly a quarter of a sample with approximately 500,000 distinct CDR3 sequences, 16% of them seen once. The CDR3 length is 15 residues. Between the trimmed V and J ends, which lost 8 bases and 0 bases, there was a span of 17 bases. Germline values: CDR1 MDHEN, CDR2 SYDVKM. The source material was CD8+ T cells from PBMCs. The chain links TRBV28 to TRBJ2-7; a weak D match, TRBD2 (6 bases). The source is a human donor in good health (CMV status not recorded). Some clones in this sample may be carry-over from other donors' samples. CDR3 nucleotides: TGTGCCAGCGTCCCCGACGGGAGCCTCTCCTACGAGCAGTACTTC. This encodes CASVPDGSLSYEQYF.